These 5 T cell receptor beta chains were sequenced from one sample in a study of patients and donors after allogeneic stem cell transplantation. TCRdb called the RT-PCR reads again in MiXCR, with one record for every CDR3 protein. In the table there are about 150,000 distinct CDR3 sequences, 30% to 45% of which are singletons. The sequenced material came from blood, either unsorted or a sorted T cell fraction (not recorded which). These receptors originate from a human donor who was either an allogeneic HSCT recipient or a stem cell or donor lymphocyte infusion donor (not recorded which). It is not recorded whose cells these are; they may come from a transplant donor.

This clonotype was observed a handful of times. The V call is TRBV12-3 or TRBV12-4, the J call TRBJ1-6; D gene unclear. Trimming removed 3 bases at V and 5 bases at J, with 5 bases between. CDR3 length: 13 amino acids. Here the CDR3 DNA reads TGTGCCAGCAGTTTGTCCAATAATTCACCCCTCCACTTT. Protein: CASSLSNNSPLHF.

The count of this clonotype is one. An end of the junction does not agree with germline; a read error may underlie this. The rearrangement links TRBV5-1 to TRBJ2-6; D is ambiguous. Per germline, CDR1 SGHRS and CDR2 YFSETQ. The CDR3 contains 17 residues. The DNA for the CDR3 is TGCGCCAGCAGCTTGGGACGGATGATCTCTGAGGCCAACGTCCTGACTTTC. Its protein product is CASSLGRMISEANVLTF. Together with reference TRBV5-1 and TRBJ2-6, the CDR3 gives the full variable domain: KAGVTQTPRYLIKTRGQQVTLSCSPISGHRSVSWYQQTPGQGLQFLFEYFSETQRNKGNFPGRFSGRQFSNSRSEMNVSTLELGDSALYLCASSLGRMISEANVLTFGAGSRLTVL.

The V and J genes are TRBV5-6 and TRBJ1-5; D call uncertain. V was cut by 0 bases and J by 4 bases, with 14 bases left in between. Germline CDR1 and CDR2: SGHDT and YYEEEE. This CDR3 spans 16 amino acids. The chain's CDR3 is CASSLGAGTENQPQHF. CDR3 DNA sequence: TGTGCCAGCAGCTTGGGGGCGGGTACGGAAAATCAGCCCCAGCATTTT.

The V call is TRBV7-3, the J call TRBJ1-6, with 7 positions matching TRBD1. The J segment lost 7 bases and the V segment lost 2 bases, leaving 5 bases of the junction unmatched. Germline CDR1 is SGHTA and CDR2 is FQGTGA. The CDR3 runs 15 residues. The CDR3 bases are TGTGCCAGCAGCTTATGGGACAGCCCAAATTCACCCCTCCACTTT. This sequence encodes CASSLWDSPNSPLHF.

The V and J genes are TRBV9 and TRBJ1-1; D unresolved. CDR3 length equals 13 residues. Germline CDR1 reads SGDLS; CDR2 reads YYNGEE. V was trimmed by 0 bases and J by 3 bases, leaving 6 bases between them. CDR3 DNA: TGTGCCAGCAGCGTAGTCTTCGACACTGAAGCTTTCTTT. Its protein is CASSVVFDTEAFF.